This T cell receptor beta chain was captured by sequencing in a study of blood T cells in healthy people across ages. Whole-study findings and limits: Age advanced and TCR beta diversity per million T cells fell, roughly linearly. The long-lived group displayed more naive CD4+ cells, plus higher diversity, than the aged donors did. Unsorted PBMC material precluded a definitive naive versus antigen-experienced comparison.

This clonotype was counted only a few times. Antigen: not known. Primers used in a second PCR of roughly 6 to 11 cycles were a sample-barcoded 5' primer and a J-beta primer mix. TCRdb recomputed calls from the 5' RACE reads with MiXCR, one row per CDR3 protein. Found here are roughly 830,000 distinct CDR3 sequences, around two thirds of them singletons; the top ten hold roughly a quarter. V lost 5 bases and J lost 0, with 21 bases in between. Germline CDR1 is DFQATT and CDR2 is SNEGSKA (reference sequence). This CDR3 spans 17 amino acids. Russia was home to the donors, healthy Caucasian individuals aged roughly 6 to 95.

The V call is TRBV20-1, the J call TRBJ2-3, with D possibly being TRBD1 or TRBD2 (5 bases each). This TCR derives from a man aged 25-45 years in good health. Source material: blood. The CDR3 loop reads CSADTGTTSSSTDTQYF. The CDR3 coding sequence is TGCAGTGCTGATACCGGGACCACATCCTCTAGCACAGATACGCAGTATTTT.